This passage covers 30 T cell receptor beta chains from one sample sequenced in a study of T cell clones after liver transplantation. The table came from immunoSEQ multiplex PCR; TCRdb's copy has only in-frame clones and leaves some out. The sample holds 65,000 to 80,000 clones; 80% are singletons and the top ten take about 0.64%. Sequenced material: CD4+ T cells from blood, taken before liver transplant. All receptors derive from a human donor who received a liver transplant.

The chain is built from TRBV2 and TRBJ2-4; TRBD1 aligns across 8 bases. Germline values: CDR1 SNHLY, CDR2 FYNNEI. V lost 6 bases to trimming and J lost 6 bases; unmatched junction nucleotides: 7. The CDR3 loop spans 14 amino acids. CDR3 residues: CASSLLQGANIQYF. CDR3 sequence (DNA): TGTGCCAGCAGCCTCTTGCAGGGGGCAAACATTCAGTACTTC.

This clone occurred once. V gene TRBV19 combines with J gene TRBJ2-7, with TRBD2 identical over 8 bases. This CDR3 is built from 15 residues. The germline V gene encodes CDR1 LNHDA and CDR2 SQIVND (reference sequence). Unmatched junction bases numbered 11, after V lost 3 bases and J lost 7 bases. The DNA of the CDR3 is TGTGCCAGTAGTATCCGGCGGGAGGCGTTGGGGGAGCAGTACTTC. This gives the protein CASSIRREALGEQYF. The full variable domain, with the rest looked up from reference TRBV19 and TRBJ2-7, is DGGITQSPKYLFRKEGQNVTLSCEQNLNHDAMYWYRQDPGQGLRLIYYSQIVNDFQKGDIAEGYSVSREKKESFPLTVTSAQKNPTAFYLCASSIRREALGEQYFGPGTRLTVT.

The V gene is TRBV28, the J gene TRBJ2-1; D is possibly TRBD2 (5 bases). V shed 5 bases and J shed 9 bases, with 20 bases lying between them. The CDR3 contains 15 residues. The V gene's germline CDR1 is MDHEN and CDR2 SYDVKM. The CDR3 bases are TGTGCCAGCAGTCCCGGGAAGTTCGGCCCCAGTGAGCAGTTCTTC. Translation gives CASSPGKFGPSEQFF.

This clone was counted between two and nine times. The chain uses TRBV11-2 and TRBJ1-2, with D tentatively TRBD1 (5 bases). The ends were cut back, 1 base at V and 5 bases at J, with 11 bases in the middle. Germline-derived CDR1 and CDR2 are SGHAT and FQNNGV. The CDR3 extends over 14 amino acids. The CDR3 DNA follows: TGTGCCAGCAGCTTAGGGACAAGGGTTTATGGCTACACCTTC. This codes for CASSLGTRVYGYTF.

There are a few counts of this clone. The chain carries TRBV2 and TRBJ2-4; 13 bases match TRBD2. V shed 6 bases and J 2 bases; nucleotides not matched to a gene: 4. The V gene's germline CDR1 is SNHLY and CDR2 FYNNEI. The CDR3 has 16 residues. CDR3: CASSRTSGSPKNIQYF. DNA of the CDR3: TGTGCCAGCAGCCGGACTAGCGGGAGCCCCAAAAACATTCAGTACTTC.

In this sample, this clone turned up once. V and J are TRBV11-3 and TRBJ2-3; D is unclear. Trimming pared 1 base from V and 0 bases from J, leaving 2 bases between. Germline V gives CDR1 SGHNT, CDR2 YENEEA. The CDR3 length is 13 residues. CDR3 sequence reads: CASSLVSTDTQYF. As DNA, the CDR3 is TGTGCCAGCAGCTTAGTTAGCACAGATACGCAGTATTTT.

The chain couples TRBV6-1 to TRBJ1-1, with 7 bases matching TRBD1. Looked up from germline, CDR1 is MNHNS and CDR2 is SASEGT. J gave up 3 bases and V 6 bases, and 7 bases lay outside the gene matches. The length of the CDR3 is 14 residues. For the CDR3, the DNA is TGTGCCAGCAGCCCACAGGGGATCTACACTGAAGCTTTCTTT. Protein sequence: CASSPQGIYTEAFF.

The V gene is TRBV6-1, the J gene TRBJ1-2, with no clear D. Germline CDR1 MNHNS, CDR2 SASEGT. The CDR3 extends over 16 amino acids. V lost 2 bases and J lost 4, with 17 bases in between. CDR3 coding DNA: TGTGCCAGCAGTGAATCCCTCGAACGACGGGGCTATGGCTACACCTTC. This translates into CASSESLERRGYGYTF.

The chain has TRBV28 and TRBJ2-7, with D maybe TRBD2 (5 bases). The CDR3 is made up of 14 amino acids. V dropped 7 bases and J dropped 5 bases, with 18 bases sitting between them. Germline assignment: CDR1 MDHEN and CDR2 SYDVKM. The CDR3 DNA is TGTGCCAGCAACGCCCCTAGCTTGGTCGACGAGCAGTACTTC. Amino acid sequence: CASNAPSLVDEQYF.

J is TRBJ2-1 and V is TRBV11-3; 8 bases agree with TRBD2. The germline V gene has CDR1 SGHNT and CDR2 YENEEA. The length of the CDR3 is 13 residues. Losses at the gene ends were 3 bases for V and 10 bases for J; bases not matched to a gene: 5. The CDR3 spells CASSLPGLAEQFF. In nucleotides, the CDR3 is TGTGCCAGCAGCTTGCCCGGACTAGCCGAGCAGTTCTTC.

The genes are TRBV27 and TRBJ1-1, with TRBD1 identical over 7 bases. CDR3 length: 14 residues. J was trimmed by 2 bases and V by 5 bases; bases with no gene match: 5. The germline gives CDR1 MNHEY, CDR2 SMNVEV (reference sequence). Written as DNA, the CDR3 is TGTGCCAGCAGTGCCTGGACAGGCAACACTGAAGCTTTCTTT. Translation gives CASSAWTGNTEAFF.

The CDR3 bases are TGTGCCAGCAGCTTGATTGGAGGGGGACCAACTAATGAAAAACTGTTTTTT. It translates to CASSLIGGGPTNEKLFF. The genes are TRBV5-6 and TRBJ1-4; perhaps TRBD1 as D (6 bases). Germline V lookup: CDR1 SGHDT, CDR2 YYEEEE. The CDR3 runs 17 residues. The germline V and J ends were trimmed by 1 base and 0 bases, with 13 bases remaining between them.

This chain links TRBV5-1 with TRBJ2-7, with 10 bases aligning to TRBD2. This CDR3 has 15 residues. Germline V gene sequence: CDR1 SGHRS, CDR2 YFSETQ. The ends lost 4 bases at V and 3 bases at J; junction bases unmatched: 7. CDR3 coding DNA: TGCGCCAGCAGCCTTACTAGCGGGATTAACTACGAGCAGTACTTC. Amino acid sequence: CASSLTSGINYEQYF.

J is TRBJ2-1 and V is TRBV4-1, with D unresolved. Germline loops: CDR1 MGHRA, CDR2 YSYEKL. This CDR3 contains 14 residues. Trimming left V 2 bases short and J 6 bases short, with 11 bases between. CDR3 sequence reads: CASSQLKTVNEQFF. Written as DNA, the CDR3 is TGCGCCAGCAGCCAATTAAAAACTGTCAATGAGCAGTTCTTC.

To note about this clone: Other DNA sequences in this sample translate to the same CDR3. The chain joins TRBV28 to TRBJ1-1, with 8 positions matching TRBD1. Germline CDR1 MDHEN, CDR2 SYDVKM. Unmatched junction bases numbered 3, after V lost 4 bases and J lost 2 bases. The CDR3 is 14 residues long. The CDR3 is CASSSGQGNTEAFF. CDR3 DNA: TGTGCCAGCAGTTCTGGACAGGGTAACACTGAAGCTTTCTTT.

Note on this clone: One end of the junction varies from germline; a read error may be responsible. The CDR3 is CASSKEGGANQAQHF. For the CDR3, the DNA is TGTGCCAGCAGTAAGGAGGGGGGGGCCAATCAGGCCCAGCATTTT. This chain links TRBV6-5 with TRBJ1-5; maybe TRBD1 (6 bases). The CDR3 consists of 15 residues. Germline CDR1 reads MNHEY; CDR2 reads SVGAGI.

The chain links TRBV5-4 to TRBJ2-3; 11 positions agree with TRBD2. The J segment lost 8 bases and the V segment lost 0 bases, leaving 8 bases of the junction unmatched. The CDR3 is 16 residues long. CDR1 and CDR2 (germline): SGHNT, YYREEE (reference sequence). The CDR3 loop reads CASSLELAGGRRTQYF. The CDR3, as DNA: TGTGCCAGCAGCTTGGAGCTAGCGGGAGGTAGACGTACGCAGTATTTT.

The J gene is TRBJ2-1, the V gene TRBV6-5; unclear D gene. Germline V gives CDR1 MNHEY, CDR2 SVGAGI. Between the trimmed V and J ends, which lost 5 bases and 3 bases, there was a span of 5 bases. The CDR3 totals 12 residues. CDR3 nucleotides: TGTGCCAGCAGTCTGAGCTACAATGAGCAGTTCTTC. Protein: CASSLSYNEQFF.

The CDR3 nucleotides are TGTGCCAGCAGCGCATACAGGGATGAGGAAAAACTGTTTTTT. Its translation is CASSAYRDEEKLFF. This sequence joins TRBV7-9 and TRBJ1-4; perhaps TRBD1 as D (6 bases). The CDR3 sequence is 14 residues long. V was clipped by 5 bases and J by 8 bases, with 15 bases between them. Germline V gene data show CDR1 as SEHNR and CDR2 as FQNEAQ (reference sequence).

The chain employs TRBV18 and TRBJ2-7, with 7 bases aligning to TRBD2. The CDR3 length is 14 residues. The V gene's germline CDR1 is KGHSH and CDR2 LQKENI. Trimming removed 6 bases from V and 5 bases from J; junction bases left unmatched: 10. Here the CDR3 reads CASSPREGIHEQYF. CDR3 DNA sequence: TGTGCCAGCTCCCCGAGGGAGGGTATCCACGAGCAGTACTTC. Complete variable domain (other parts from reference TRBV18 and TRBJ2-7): NAGVMQNPRHLVRRRGQEARLRCSPMKGHSHVYWYRQLPEEGLKFMVYLQKENIIDESGMPKERFSAEFPKEGPSILRIQQVVRGDSAAYFCASSPREGIHEQYFGPGTRLTVT.

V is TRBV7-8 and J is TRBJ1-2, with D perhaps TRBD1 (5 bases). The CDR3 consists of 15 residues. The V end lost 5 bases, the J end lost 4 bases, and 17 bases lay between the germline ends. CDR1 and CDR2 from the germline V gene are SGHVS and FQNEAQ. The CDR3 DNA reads TGTGCCAGCAGCCTCGGTCGGGGCCGCGGCTATGGCTACACCTTC. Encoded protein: CASSLGRGRGYGYTF.

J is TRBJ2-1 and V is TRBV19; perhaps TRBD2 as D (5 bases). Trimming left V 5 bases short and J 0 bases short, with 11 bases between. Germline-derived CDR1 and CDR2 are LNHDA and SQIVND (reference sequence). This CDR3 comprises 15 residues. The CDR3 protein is CASSRIRGSYNEQFF. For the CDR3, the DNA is TGTGCCAGTAGTCGTATCCGGGGCTCCTACAATGAGCAGTTCTTC.

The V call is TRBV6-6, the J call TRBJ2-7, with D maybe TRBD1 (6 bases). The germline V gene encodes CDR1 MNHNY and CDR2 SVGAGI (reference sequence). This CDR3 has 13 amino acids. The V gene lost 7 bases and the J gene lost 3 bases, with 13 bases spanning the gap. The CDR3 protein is CASTLRQVYEQYF. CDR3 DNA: TGTGCCAGCACATTACGACAGGTCTACGAGCAGTACTTC.

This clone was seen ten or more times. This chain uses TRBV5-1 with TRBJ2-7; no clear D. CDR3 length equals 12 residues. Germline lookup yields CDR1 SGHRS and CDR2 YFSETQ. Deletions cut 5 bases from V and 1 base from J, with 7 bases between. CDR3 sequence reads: CASSSASYEQYF. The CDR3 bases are TGCGCCAGCAGTTCGGCTTCCTACGAGCAGTACTTC.

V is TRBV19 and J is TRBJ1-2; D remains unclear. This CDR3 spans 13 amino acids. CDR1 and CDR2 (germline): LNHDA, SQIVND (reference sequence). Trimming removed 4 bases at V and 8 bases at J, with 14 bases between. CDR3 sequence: CASSTRNAKGYTF. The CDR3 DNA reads TGTGCCAGTAGTACCCGGAACGCTAAAGGCTACACCTTC.

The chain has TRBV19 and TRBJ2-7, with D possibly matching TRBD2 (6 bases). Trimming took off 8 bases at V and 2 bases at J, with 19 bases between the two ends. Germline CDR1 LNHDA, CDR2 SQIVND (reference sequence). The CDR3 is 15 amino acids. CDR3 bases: TGTGCCAGTCGAGAGCGGGCTAGCCGAACCTACGAGCAGTACTTC. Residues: CASRERASRTYEQYF. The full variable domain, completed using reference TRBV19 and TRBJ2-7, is DGGITQSPKYLFRKEGQNVTLSCEQNLNHDAMYWYRQDPGQGLRLIYYSQIVNDFQKGDIAEGYSVSREKKESFPLTVTSAQKNPTAFYLCASRERASRTYEQYFGPGTRLTVT.

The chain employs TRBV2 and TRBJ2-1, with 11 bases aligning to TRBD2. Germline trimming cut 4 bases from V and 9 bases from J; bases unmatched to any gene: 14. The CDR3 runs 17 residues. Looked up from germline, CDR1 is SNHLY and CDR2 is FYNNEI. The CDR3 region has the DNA TGTGCCAGCAGTGTAACCTTTAGCGGGAGGGAGGCCAGTGAGCAGTTCTTC. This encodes CASSVTFSGREASEQFF.

The CDR3 nucleotides are TGCAGCGTTTCAGGGGCCAGCAATCAGCCCCAGCATTTT. This encodes CSVSGASNQPQHF. This chain joins TRBV29-1 and TRBJ1-5, with D tentatively TRBD1 (6 bases). The CDR3 sequence is 13 residues long. Germline assignment: CDR1 SQVTM and CDR2 ANQGSEA. Trimming took 5 bases from V and 1 from J, leaving 9 bases between them. Drawing the rest from reference TRBV29-1 and TRBJ1-5, the complete variable domain is SAVISQKPSRDICQRGTSLTIQCQVDSQVTMMFWYRQQPGQSLTLIATANQGSEATYESGFVIDKFPISRPNLTFSTLTVSNMSPEDSSIYLCSVSGASNQPQHFGDGTRLSIL.

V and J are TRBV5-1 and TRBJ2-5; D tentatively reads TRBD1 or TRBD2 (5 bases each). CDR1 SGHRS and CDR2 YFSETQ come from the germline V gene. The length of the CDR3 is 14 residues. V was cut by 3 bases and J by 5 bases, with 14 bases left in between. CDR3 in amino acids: CASSYALGEETQYF. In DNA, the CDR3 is TGCGCCAGCAGCTACGCCTTAGGGGAGGAGACCCAGTACTTC.

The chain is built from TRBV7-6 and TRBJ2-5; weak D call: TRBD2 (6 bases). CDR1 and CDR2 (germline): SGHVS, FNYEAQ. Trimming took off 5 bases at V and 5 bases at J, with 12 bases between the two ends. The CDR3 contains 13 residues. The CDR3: CASSLGLRETQYF. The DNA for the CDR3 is TGTGCCAGCAGCCTGGGACTTCGGGAGACCCAGTACTTC.